The 19 T cell receptor beta chains below come from one sample, sequenced in a study of T-cell reconstitution after alpha-beta-depleted transplantation in children. Unique molecular identifiers were incorporated into the prepared TCRbeta library. MiXCR was run by TCRdb on the PCR reads, yielding one entry per CDR3 protein. This table holds hundreds of thousands of distinct CDR3 sequences, 16% found once. The sample consisted of PBMCs, mostly from graft donor cells, taken 360 days after TCRalphabeta/CD19-depleted stem cell transplant. Receptors originate from a male patient between 2 and 15 years old who had a stem cell transplant for acute lymphoblastic leukemia, so the T cells may come from the graft donor.

There are a few counts of this clonotype. This rearrangement joins TRBV2 to TRBJ2-6; 9 bases are shared with TRBD2. Germline-derived CDR1 and CDR2 are SNHLY and FYNNEI. This CDR3 has 17 residues. Trimming removed 6 bases from V and 0 bases from J; junction bases left unmatched: 6. The CDR3 region has the DNA TGTGCCAGCAGCGCTAGCGGGATTAGCTCTGGGGCCAACGTCCTGACTTTC. It is translated as CASSASGISSGANVLTF.

This clonotype was seen a few times. Here the CDR3 reads CASGPGTNQETQYF. DNA of the CDR3: TGTGCTAGTGGGCCCGGGACAAACCAAGAGACCCAGTACTTC. The chain uses TRBV12-5 and TRBJ2-5; D may be TRBD1 (6 bases). The CDR3 is made up of 14 amino acids. Deletions cut 6 bases from V and 0 bases from J, with 11 bases between. The germline CDR1 and CDR2 sequences are LGHNT and FRNRAP.

This chain joins TRBV28 and TRBJ1-3; D is possibly TRBD1 (5 bases). Germline lookup yields CDR1 MDHEN and CDR2 SYDVKM. This CDR3 is built from 12 residues. Trimming shortened V by 9 bases and J by 4 bases, and 10 bases separated the two germline ends. CDR3 loop: CASWDLGNTIYF. For the CDR3, the DNA is TGTGCCAGTTGGGACTTGGGAAACACCATATATTTT.

This rearrangement joins TRBV28 to TRBJ2-5; D is uncertain. CDR3 length: 16 amino acids. Trimming stripped 3 bases from V and 5 bases from J, with 19 bases between. Germline assignment: CDR1 MDHEN and CDR2 SYDVKM. In DNA, the CDR3 is TGTGCCAGCAGTTTTGGTCGAGCTAACCGAGTCGAGACCCAGTACTTC. Translated, it gives CASSFGRANRVETQYF.

The chain recombines TRBV3-1 with TRBJ1-2; the match to TRBD1 covers 9 bases. The CDR3 consists of 15 residues. Trimming cost V 4 bases and J 5 bases; bases outside gene matches: 8. CDR1 is LGHDT, CDR2 YNNKEL, per germline (reference sequence). The CDR3 region is CASSPGTGPTYGYTF. The CDR3, as DNA: TGTGCCAGCAGCCCCGGGACAGGGCCGACGTATGGCTACACCTTC.

The V and J genes are TRBV11-2 and TRBJ2-7; possibly TRBD2 for D (5 bases). CDR1 is SGHAT, CDR2 FQNNGV, per germline. CDR3 length: 14 amino acids. V lost 8 bases and J 2 bases, leaving 16 bases between the germline ends. The CDR3 sequence: CASRLTGLTYEQYF. CDR3 nucleotides: TGTGCCAGCCGCCTAACCGGACTTACCTACGAGCAGTACTTC.

The rearrangement links TRBV28 to TRBJ2-2; 10 bases agree with TRBD1. The CDR3 consists of 14 residues. V lost 4 bases and J lost 7; bases outside the gene matches: 3. Per germline, CDR1 MDHEN and CDR2 SYDVKM. The CDR3 DNA reads TGTGCCAGCAGTTCCGGACAGGGGGGCGGGGAGCTGTTTTTT. Translation gives CASSSGQGGGELFF.

V is TRBV13 and J is TRBJ2-1; D is unclear. Germline CDR1 and CDR2: PRHDT and FYEKMQ (reference sequence). Trimming took 0 bases from V and 12 from J, leaving 12 bases between them. The CDR3 length is 13 residues. CDR3 loop: CASSLGGGWWQFF. As DNA, the CDR3 is TGTGCCAGCAGCTTAGGAGGTGGTTGGTGGCAGTTCTTC.

This clonotype has more than one count but fewer than ten. This chain connects TRBV28 to TRBJ2-7; D perhaps matches TRBD2 (6 bases). Trimming removed 6 bases from V and 3 bases from J, with 15 bases in between. The length of the CDR3 is 14 residues. Looked up from germline, CDR1 is MDHEN and CDR2 is SYDVKM. CDR3 amino acids: CASRSSGALYEQYF. The CDR3, as DNA: TGTGCCAGCAGGAGTAGCGGAGCCCTCTACGAGCAGTACTTC.

This clonotype was observed a few times. This chain joins TRBV5-1 and TRBJ1-1; 11 bases are a match to TRBD1. V shed 2 bases and J 11 bases; nucleotides not matched to a gene: 14. The length of the CDR3 is 16 residues. CDR1 and CDR2 from the germline V gene are SGHRS and YFSETQ. CDR3 region: CASSFATDRGPGEAFF. CDR3 sequence (DNA): TGCGCCAGCAGCTTTGCCACGGACAGGGGGCCTGGTGAGGCTTTCTTT.

A few counts support this clonotype. This chain connects TRBV7-2 to TRBJ1-1, with D tentatively TRBD1 (5 bases). The CDR3 loop spans 12 amino acids. From germline, CDR1 is SGHTA and CDR2 FQGNSA. The germline V and J ends were trimmed by 5 bases and 7 bases, with 11 bases remaining between them. The CDR3: CASSLNRLEAFF. In DNA form, the CDR3 reads TGTGCCAGCAGCCTTAACAGGCTTGAAGCTTTCTTT.

The sample holds a few counts of this clonotype. The rearrangement links TRBV7-9 to TRBJ2-3; no clear D. V was clipped by 5 bases and J by 6 bases, with 18 bases between them. CDR3 length: 15 amino acids. Per the germline V gene, CDR1 is SEHNR and CDR2 is FQNEAQ (reference sequence). The CDR3 nucleotides read TGTGCCAGCAGCCACGGCGAAGGCCTTCAGGATACGCAGTATTTT. Amino acid sequence: CASSHGEGLQDTQYF.

The sample holds a few counts of this clonotype. The chain carries TRBV20-1 and TRBJ2-7; D is possibly TRBD1 (5 bases). Trimming cost V 1 base and J 6 bases, with 10 bases left between them. The germline gives CDR1 DFQATT, CDR2 SNEGSKA (reference sequence). CDR3 length: 12 amino acids. This CDR3 reads CSARGGLFEQYF. DNA of the CDR3: TGCAGTGCTAGAGGGGGCCTTTTCGAGCAGTACTTC.

This clonotype has more than one count but fewer than ten. This chain links TRBV20-1 with TRBJ1-5; a weak D match, TRBD1 (5 bases). The germline V and J ends were trimmed by 7 bases and 2 bases, with 12 bases remaining between them. The CDR3 is 13 amino acids. Per germline, CDR1 DFQATT and CDR2 SNEGSKA (reference sequence). The CDR3 loop reads CSGQGVGNQPQHF. CDR3 sequence (DNA): TGCAGTGGGCAGGGAGTCGGCAATCAGCCCCAGCATTTT.

The rearrangement links TRBV7-9 to TRBJ2-7; D remains ambiguous. The CDR3 is 15 amino acids. Germline loops: CDR1 SEHNR, CDR2 FQNEAQ (reference sequence). V was clipped by 5 bases and J by 3 bases, with 17 bases between them. CDR3 DNA sequence: TGTGCCAGCAGCCCGCCCAACTATTCCGTCTACGAGCAGTACTTC. As protein: CASSPPNYSVYEQYF.

This clonotype was observed a few times. The rearrangement joins TRBV12-5 to TRBJ2-7, with 11 positions matching TRBD1. With V trimmed by 6 bases and J by 4 bases, 5 bases remained unmatched. Looked up from germline, CDR1 is LGHNT and CDR2 is FRNRAP. The CDR3 spans 14 residues. Here the CDR3 DNA reads TGTGCTAGTGGATGGGGACAGGGGGTTTACGAGCAGTACTTC. Translated, it gives CASGWGQGVYEQYF.

This clonotype was observed at least ten times. The CDR3 sequence: CSALNRYNEQFF. Here the CDR3 DNA reads TGCAGTGCCCTCAACCGTTACAATGAGCAGTTCTTC. The rearrangement joins TRBV20-1 to TRBJ2-1; D unresolved. The CDR3 has 12 amino acids. CDR1 DFQATT and CDR2 SNEGSKA come from the germline V gene (reference sequence). Trimming pared 6 bases from V and 4 bases from J, leaving 10 bases between.

In its sample, this clonotype was seen a few times. The chain recombines TRBV10-3 with TRBJ1-1, with 7 bases aligning to TRBD1. The CDR3 loop spans 14 amino acids. Germline loops: CDR1 ENHRY, CDR2 SYGVKD. Trimming at V came to 5 bases and at J to 0 bases, leaving 3 bases not matched to a gene. The CDR3 coding sequence is TGTGCCATCAGTCGGGACAGCATGAACACTGAAGCTTTCTTT. Protein: CAISRDSMNTEAFF.

The rearrangement uses TRBV3-1 and TRBJ2-4; 14 nucleotides line up with TRBD2. Looked up from germline, CDR1 is LGHDT and CDR2 is YNNKEL (reference sequence). The CDR3 has 17 amino acids. Trimming at V came to 1 base and at J to 9 bases, leaving 8 bases not matched to a gene. CDR3 DNA sequence: TGTGCCAGCAGCCAAGGTCCGGGACTAGCGGGAGTAGCCATTCAGTACTTC. This sequence encodes CASSQGPGLAGVAIQYF. Using reference TRBV3-1 and TRBJ2-4 for the parts outside the CDR3, the full variable domain is DTAVSQTPKYLVTQMGNDKSIKCEQNLGHDTMYWYKQDSKKFLKIMFSYNNKELIINETVPNRFSPKSPDKAHLNLHINSLELGDSAVYFCASSQGPGLAGVAIQYFGAGTRLSVL.